The 15 T cell receptor beta chains presented below share a single source sample, sequenced in a study of blood T cells in healthy people across ages (dated by TCRdb to the mid-2010s). Receptor libraries were prepared by 5' RACE. A second 7 to 11 cycle PCR used a sample-barcoded 5' primer and a J-beta primer mix. TCRdb reprocessing: public reads trimmed at Q25 with fastp, clones called with MiXCR, in-frame beta chains kept. CDR3 protein duplicates are merged, each entry listing the most common genes and DNA. The sample table lists 1,800,000 or so distinct CDR3 sequences, around 42% of them with a count of one. About 21% of the sample is held by the ten biggest clonotypes. The sequenced sample was blood. Receptors were obtained from a human donor in good health.

The CDR3 DNA sequence: TGCGCCAGCAGCCCGGACATCTTAACAGGGGACTATGGCTACACCTTC. This gives the protein CASSPDILTGDYGYTF. The chain is built from TRBV5-1 and TRBJ1-2; 7 positions match TRBD1. This CDR3 is built from 16 residues. The junction had 12 bases not matched to a gene; V was cut back by 4 bases and J by 3 bases. Germline CDR1 and CDR2: SGHRS and YFSETQ.

This clonotype was seen a handful of times. The gene calls are TRBV18 and TRBJ2-7; tentatively, D is TRBD2 (7 bases). The CDR3 spans 15 residues. Germline V CDR1 and CDR2: KGHSH, LQKENI. Trimming took 3 bases from V and 1 from J, leaving 13 bases between them. CDR3 DNA: TGTGCCAGCTCACCCGGGAAGGGGGGGTCCTACGAGCAGTACTTC. It yields the protein CASSPGKGGSYEQYF.

CDR3: CASSEAGGQGAETAFF. The CDR3 DNA follows: TGTGCCAGCAGTGAAGCGGGGGGACAGGGGGCGGAAACAGCTTTCTTT. This chain joins TRBV6-1 and TRBJ1-1; TRBD1 agrees at 12 bases. V gave up 0 bases and J gave up 10 bases; unmatched junction bases: 9. The CDR3 length is 16 residues. Germline CDR1 is MNHNS and CDR2 is SASEGT.

This chain joins TRBV6-4 and TRBJ2-5, with unresolved D. Germline V gives CDR1 MRHNA, CDR2 SNTAGT. V lost 3 bases to trimming and J lost 3 bases, with 8 bases between them. This CDR3 has 13 amino acids. Here the CDR3 reads CASSEVRKETQYF. The CDR3 DNA is TGTGCCAGCAGTGAAGTAAGAAAAGAGACCCAGTACTTC.

In this sample, this clonotype turned up a few times. The chain employs TRBV7-2 and TRBJ2-7; 9 bases map to TRBD1. The CDR3 covers 16 residues. Per germline, CDR1 SGHTA and CDR2 FQGNSA. V shed 5 bases, J shed 3 bases, and the junction held 11 bases outside the gene matches. CDR3 region: CASSPQSGTGIYEQYF. CDR3 nucleotides: TGTGCCAGCAGCCCTCAGTCGGGGACAGGGATCTACGAGCAGTACTTC.

This clonotype was counted between two and nine times. This rearrangement joins TRBV7-9 to TRBJ2-5; possible D gene TRBD2, 6 bases. The J call is in doubt because the DNA end fits TRBJ2-7 better. The CDR3 length is 16 residues. Germline CDR1 reads SEHNR; CDR2 reads FQNEAQ (reference sequence). The CDR3 loop is CASSLEVRGLLYEQYF. DNA of the CDR3: TGTGCCAGCAGCTTAGAAGTACGGGGACTCCTTTACGAGCAGTACTTC.

This clonotype has only one observation. The rearrangement uses TRBV7-2 and TRBJ1-1; a possible D gene is TRBD1 (6 bases). V was clipped by 5 bases and J by 1 base, with 17 bases between them. The V gene's germline CDR1 is SGHTA and CDR2 FQGNSA. The CDR3 has 16 residues. CDR3 loop: CASSPSPGGRNTEAFF. In nucleotides, the CDR3 is TGTGCCAGCAGCCCCAGCCCCGGGGGGCGGAACACTGAAGCTTTCTTT.

This clonotype was seen ten or more times. The V and J genes are TRBV4-3 and TRBJ1-4, with D possibly matching TRBD1 (6 bases). There are 14 residues in the CDR3. Germline V gene sequence: CDR1 LGHNA, CDR2 YSLEER. V lost 4 bases and J lost 4, with 10 bases in between. In DNA form, the CDR3 reads TGCGCCAGCAGCCTTGGGGGCATTAATGAAAAACTGTTTTTT. This codes for CASSLGGINEKLFF.

In this sample, this clonotype turned up a few times. This chain connects TRBV29-1 to TRBJ1-2, with TRBD1 identical over 8 bases. This CDR3 is built from 12 residues. With V trimmed by 6 bases and J by 5 bases, 5 bases remained unmatched. Germline CDR1 is SQVTM and CDR2 is ANQGSEA. The CDR3 DNA reads as TGCAGCGTGGCGGACAGGGAGTATGGCTACACCTTC. Translation: CSVADREYGYTF.

The CDR3 bases are TGTGCCAGCAGCTTGGCCCTGGCGGGGGGCCCCTACGAGCAGTACTTC. This gives the protein CASSLALAGGPYEQYF. This chain joins TRBV7-2 and TRBJ2-7; 8 bases line up with TRBD2. The junction had 9 bases not matched to a gene; V was cut back by 3 bases and J by 2 bases. This CDR3 comprises 16 residues. In germline, CDR1 is SGHTA, CDR2 FQGNSA.

This clonotype was seen only once. The CDR3 DNA reads as TGTGCCAGCAGCATAGCCGGGACAGGGTTCTCTCCCCTCCACTTT. Amino acids: CASSIAGTGFSPLHF. The chain is built from TRBV9 and TRBJ1-6; 9 bases are a match to TRBD1. V lost 4 bases, J lost 13 bases, and 12 bases stayed unmatched. The germline CDR1 and CDR2 sequences are SGDLS and YYNGEE. CDR3 length equals 15 residues. The variable domain in full, with the rest retrieved from reference TRBV9 and TRBJ1-6, is DSGVTQTPKHLITATGQRVTLRCSPRSGDLSVYWYQQSLDQGLQFLIQYYNGEERAKGNILERFSAQQFPDLHSELNLSSLELGDSALYFCASSIAGTGFSPLHFGNGTRLTVT.

CDR3: CASSPRHANEKLFF. In DNA form, the CDR3 reads TGTGCCAGCAGTCCGCGACACGCTAATGAAAAACTGTTTTTT. The chain employs TRBV6-5 and TRBJ1-4; D unresolved. Germline CDR1 reads MNHEY; CDR2 reads SVGAGI. The CDR3 runs 14 residues. The ends were cut back, 5 bases at V and 3 bases at J, with 10 bases in the middle.

The chain recombines TRBV20-1 with TRBJ2-2; D is undetermined. Germline CDR1 DFQATT, CDR2 SNEGSKA (reference sequence). Trimming pared 2 bases from V and 4 bases from J, leaving 11 bases between. There are 14 residues in the CDR3. The CDR3 nucleotides read TGCAGTGCTAGACCTCCGGCGGTCACCGGGGAGCTGTTTTTT. This sequence encodes CSARPPAVTGELFF.

V gene TRBV27 combines with J gene TRBJ2-1; 7 positions match TRBD2. Germline trimming cut 5 bases from V and 10 bases from J; bases unmatched to any gene: 8. From germline, CDR1 is MNHEY and CDR2 SMNVEV (reference sequence). The CDR3 is 13 amino acids. CDR3: CASSPRGKVEQFF. CDR3 in DNA: TGTGCCAGCAGTCCGCGGGGGAAAGTCGAGCAGTTCTTC.

This chain links TRBV7-2 with TRBJ2-5, with unresolved D. Germline CDR1 and CDR2: SGHTA and FQGNSA. This CDR3 comprises 12 residues. With 6 bases removed from V and 4 bases from J, the gap between germline ends came to 9 bases. CDR3 region: CASSPPAETQYF. CDR3 bases: TGTGCCAGCAGTCCACCAGCAGAGACCCAGTACTTC.